These 32 T cell receptor beta chains came from one sample sequenced in a study of cytomegalovirus exposure and HLA in healthy donors. The assay was immunoSEQ multiplex PCR, and TCRdb's table has in-frame clones only and misses some. The sample contains roughly 150,000 clones, 70% to 90% of which appear only once. What was sequenced was PBMCs. These receptors all come from a woman in her twenties or thirties in good health and CMV-seronegative.

The CDR3 reads CASSLANRVSHEQYF. The DNA for the CDR3 is TGTGCCAGCAGCTTAGCGAACAGGGTGTCCCACGAGCAGTACTTC. The chain combines TRBV7-9 with TRBJ2-7, with a tentative D call TRBD1 (6 bases). The CDR3 consists of 15 residues. V dropped 0 bases and J dropped 5 bases, with 14 bases sitting between them. Germline V lookup: CDR1 SEHNR, CDR2 FQNEAQ (reference sequence).

This clone was observed a handful of times. The V call is TRBV7-2, the J call TRBJ1-4, with 9 bases fitting TRBD1. The CDR3 is 17 amino acids. With V trimmed by 5 bases and J by 6 bases, 13 bases remained unmatched. Germline CDR1 and CDR2: SGHTA and FQGNSA. DNA of the CDR3: TGTGCCAGCAGCCCACGGGGTCTGTGGACAGGGGATGAAAAACTGTTTTTT. It codes for CASSPRGLWTGDEKLFF.

This clone was detected a few times. The gene calls are TRBV30 and TRBJ1-2, with 9 bases aligning to TRBD1. The germline CDR1 and CDR2 sequences are GTSNPN and SVGIG (reference sequence). The J segment lost 8 bases and the V segment lost 0 bases, leaving 4 bases of the junction unmatched. This CDR3 is 13 amino acids long. For the CDR3, the DNA is TGTGCCTGGAGTGTTACGACAGGGGGAGGCTACACCTTC. It yields the protein CAWSVTTGGGYTF.

The V and J genes are TRBV6-1 and TRBJ2-5; 7 bases agree with TRBD1. The CDR3 has 16 amino acids. The V gene end was trimmed by 4 bases and the J gene end by 1 base; junction bases not matched to a gene: 9. Per germline, CDR1 MNHNS and CDR2 SASEGT. The CDR3 protein is CASSVRTGWGQETQYF. The CDR3 nucleotides read TGTGCCAGCAGTGTCAGGACAGGTTGGGGCCAAGAGACCCAGTACTTC.

There are a few counts of this clone. V is TRBV2 and J is TRBJ1-5; D not certain. In germline, CDR1 is SNHLY, CDR2 FYNNEI. CDR3 length: 14 amino acids. The V end was cut by 7 bases, the J end by 1 base, with 11 bases between. The CDR3 DNA reads TGTGCCAGCACGACCGATGGAAGCAATCAGCCCCAGCATTTT. It yields the protein CASTTDGSNQPQHF.

This clone was counted once. V gene TRBV15 combines with J gene TRBJ2-7; D call uncertain. The germline gives CDR1 LNHNV, CDR2 YYDKDF (reference sequence). The CDR3 has 15 residues. V dropped 0 bases and J dropped 5 bases, with 14 bases sitting between them. CDR3 bases: TGTGCCACCAGCAGAGATAGGCGCCTCGGGCACGAGCAGTACTTC. This gives the protein CATSRDRRLGHEQYF.

The chain is built from TRBV7-6 and TRBJ1-2; D remains unclear. V shed 4 bases and J shed 8 bases, with 14 bases lying between them. The CDR3 spans 13 residues. Germline CDR1 SGHVS, CDR2 FNYEAQ. The CDR3 reads CASSSGGVNGYTF. Here the CDR3 DNA reads TGTGCCAGCAGCTCAGGAGGAGTAAACGGCTACACCTTC.

V is TRBV10-3 and J is TRBJ2-1, with D possibly being TRBD2 (6 bases). Germline V gives CDR1 ENHRY, CDR2 SYGVKD. CDR3 length: 12 residues. V lost 7 bases and J lost 5, with 9 bases in between. The DNA of the CDR3 is TGTGCCATCACTGGGACTGACAATGAGCAGTTCTTC. Protein sequence: CAITGTDNEQFF.

The chain is built from TRBV11-3 and TRBJ2-5; D possibly corresponds to TRBD1 (5 bases). V lost 3 bases, J lost 4 bases, and 12 bases lay in between. Germline CDR1 and CDR2: SGHNT and YENEEA. The length of the CDR3 is 14 residues. CDR3 DNA sequence: TGTGCCAGCAGCTTGGGCCAGGGTGCAGAGACCCAGTACTTC. Translating it yields CASSLGQGAETQYF.

Concerning this clone itself: One end of the junction varies from germline; a read error may be responsible. The V gene is TRBV7-7, the J gene TRBJ2-7; TRBD1 might be the D (5 bases). Germline values: CDR1 SSHAT, CDR2 FNYEAQ (reference sequence). This CDR3 contains 13 residues. The CDR3 DNA reads TGTGCTAGCAGCTTAGGGGCAACCTACGAGCAGTACTTC. Translation gives CASSLGATYEQYF.

There are a few counts of this clone. CDR3 bases: TGTGCCTGGAGTGCTGGGGAATGGAACACTGAAGCTTTCTTT. Its protein product is CAWSAGEWNTEAFF. The rearrangement joins TRBV30 to TRBJ1-1; D gene unclear. V was clipped by 1 base and J by 1 base, with 10 bases between them. CDR1 is GTSNPN and CDR2 is SVGIG in the germline V gene (reference sequence). The CDR3 length is 14 residues.

The chain couples TRBV7-2 to TRBJ2-1; TRBD2 agrees at 9 bases. CDR1 and CDR2 (germline): SGHTA, FQGNSA. The CDR3 extends over 17 amino acids. With 3 bases clipped from V and 12 bases from J, the junction kept 18 bases outside the gene matches. CDR3 amino acids: CASSLRGTGTSPMGQFF. The CDR3 DNA follows: TGTGCCAGCAGCTTGCGGGGCACCGGGACTAGCCCGATGGGGCAGTTCTTC.

The rearrangement joins TRBV13 to TRBJ2-2, with D perhaps being TRBD1 or TRBD2 (6 bases each). V lost 2 bases to trimming and J lost 4 bases, with 14 bases between them. Germline loops: CDR1 PRHDT, CDR2 FYEKMQ (reference sequence). The CDR3 contains 16 residues. The DNA of the CDR3 is TGTGCCAGCAGCTTAAAGGGGGAGGTGGTCACCGGGGAGCTGTTTTTT. This gives the protein CASSLKGEVVTGELFF.

A single count supports this clone. Other DNA sequences in the sample encode the same CDR3. The chain recombines TRBV2 with TRBJ2-5; D gene uncertain. CDR3 size: 11 residues. Deletions cut 4 bases from V and 5 bases from J, with 5 bases between. The germline CDR1 and CDR2 sequences are SNHLY and FYNNEI. In DNA, the CDR3 is TGTGCCAGCAGTGGAGAGGAGACCCAGTACTTC. The encoded protein is CASSGEETQYF.

This chain links TRBV27 with TRBJ2-7; TRBD2 might be the D (6 bases). From germline, CDR1 is MNHEY and CDR2 SMNVEV (reference sequence). The V gene lost 5 bases and the J gene lost 2 bases, with 19 bases spanning the gap. This CDR3 has 16 amino acids. The CDR3 DNA is TGTGCCAGCAGTCCCTCGGGTGCGGGGTTTACCTACGAGCAGTACTTC. This gives the protein CASSPSGAGFTYEQYF.

The table lists this clone with a count of one. J is TRBJ1-5 and V is TRBV2; 9 bases line up with TRBD1. This CDR3 comprises 15 residues. Germline trimming cut 6 bases from V and 2 bases from J; bases unmatched to any gene: 5. Germline CDR1 is SNHLY and CDR2 is FYNNEI. The CDR3 here is CASRNRGPRNQPQHF. CDR3 DNA: TGTGCCAGCAGGAACAGGGGGCCGCGCAATCAGCCCCAGCATTTT.

The chain employs TRBV7-8 and TRBJ2-3; D possibly uses TRBD1 or TRBD2 (6 bases each). Germline assignment: CDR1 SGHVS and CDR2 FQNEAQ. The CDR3 loop spans 14 amino acids. Trimming took 6 bases from V and 5 from J, leaving 15 bases between them. CDR3 in DNA: TGTGCCAGCAGTGGAGGGGGACGTGGAGATACGCAGTATTTT. Protein sequence: CASSGGGRGDTQYF. Variable domain in full (rest from reference TRBV7-8 and TRBJ2-3): GAGVSQSPRYKVAKRGQDVALRCDPISGHVSLFWYQQALGQGPEFLTYFQNEAQLDKSGLPSDRFFAERPEGSVSTLKIQRTQQEDSAVYLCASSGGGRGDTQYFGPGTRLTVL.

This chain links TRBV7-2 with TRBJ2-6, with TRBD2 as a possible D gene (6 bases). CDR3 length: 18 amino acids. The V end was cut by 7 bases, the J end by 0 bases, with 19 bases between. Looked up from germline, CDR1 is SGHTA and CDR2 is FQGNSA. CDR3 nucleotide sequence: TGTGCCAGCACCCGGGCGGGGCTAATAATCTCTGGGGCCAACGTCCTGACTTTC. Translated, it gives CASTRAGLIISGANVLTF.

V usage is TRBV28 and J usage is TRBJ2-7; 9 positions agree with TRBD1. Germline lookup yields CDR1 MDHEN and CDR2 SYDVKM. The ends lost 4 bases at V and 3 bases at J; junction bases unmatched: 7. The CDR3 consists of 15 residues. CDR3 sequence: CASSSQGTGSYEQYF. CDR3 bases: TGTGCCAGCAGTTCACAAGGGACAGGGAGCTACGAGCAGTACTTC. Full variable domain (rest looked up from reference TRBV28 and TRBJ2-7): DVKVTQSSRYLVKRTGEKVFLECVQDMDHENMFWYRQDPGLGLRLIYFSYDVKMKEKGDIPEGYSVSREKKERFSLILESASTNQTSMYLCASSSQGTGSYEQYFGPGTRLTVT.

V gene TRBV19 combines with J gene TRBJ2-6; no clear D gene. The V and J ends lost 7 bases and 4 bases respectively, with 11 bases between them. The germline V gene has CDR1 LNHDA and CDR2 SQIVND (reference sequence). The CDR3 sequence is 14 residues long. The CDR3 sequence: CASNDQVGANVLTF. The DNA of the CDR3 is TGTGCCAGTAACGATCAGGTCGGGGCCAACGTCCTGACTTTC.

The chain has TRBV6-1 and TRBJ1-4; no clear D gene. The CDR3 length is 14 residues. Germline V CDR1 and CDR2: MNHNS, SASEGT. V lost 6 bases, J lost 0 bases, and 8 bases lay in between. Here the CDR3 reads CASSKVATNEKLFF. CDR3 in DNA: TGTGCCAGCAGCAAGGTTGCAACTAATGAAAAACTGTTTTTT.

The chain recombines TRBV27 with TRBJ2-1; 7 bases are shared with TRBD2. This CDR3 is 17 amino acids long. From germline, CDR1 is MNHEY and CDR2 SMNVEV (reference sequence). Trimming cost V 4 bases and J 4 bases; bases outside gene matches: 13. The CDR3 bases are TGTGCCAGCAGTTCCGCGGGAGCTCCAACATTTTACAATGAGCAGTTCTTC. It encodes CASSSAGAPTFYNEQFF.

V and J are TRBV2 and TRBJ1-6, with no clear D. V shed 5 bases and J shed 8 bases, with 13 bases lying between them. CDR3 length: 14 residues. The germline gives CDR1 SNHLY, CDR2 FYNNEI. CDR3 residues: CASSTEWEDSPLHF. The DNA of the CDR3 is TGTGCCAGCAGTACAGAGTGGGAGGATTCACCCCTCCACTTT. The full variable domain, in which reference TRBV2 and TRBJ1-6 provide the parts outside the CDR3, is EPEVTQTPSHQVTQMGQEVILRCVPISNHLYFYWYRQILGQKVEFLVSFYNNEISEKSEIFDDQFSVERPDGSNFTLKIRSTKLEDSAMYFCASSTEWEDSPLHFGNGTRLTVT.

V usage is TRBV27 and J usage is TRBJ2-5; D possibly corresponds to TRBD1 (6 bases). The CDR3 totals 14 residues. Trimming stripped 5 bases from V and 2 bases from J, with 12 bases between. Germline assignment: CDR1 MNHEY and CDR2 SMNVEV (reference sequence). Written as DNA, the CDR3 is TGTGCCAGCAGTGCGGACAGCCGACAAGAGACCCAGTACTTC. This gives the protein CASSADSRQETQYF.

The chain joins TRBV4-2 to TRBJ1-2; D gene unclear. Germline values: CDR1 LGHNA, CDR2 YNFKEQ. The CDR3 is 14 residues long. V shed 2 bases and J shed 2 bases, with 9 bases lying between them. The CDR3 nucleotides are TGTGCCAGCAGCCAACTTACAGAGAACTATGGCTACACCTTC. It encodes CASSQLTENYGYTF.

This sequence joins TRBV25-1 and TRBJ2-3, with a weak D call TRBD1 (5 bases). Trimming pared 7 bases from V and 1 base from J, leaving 12 bases between. This CDR3 has 14 residues. Germline loops: CDR1 MGHDK, CDR2 SYGVNS. The CDR3 DNA is TGTGCCAGCATCGATGGGGCTGGCACAGATACGCAGTATTTT. This encodes CASIDGAGTDTQYF.

The V call is TRBV6-5, the J call TRBJ1-3, with D maybe TRBD1 (5 bases). Germline lookup yields CDR1 MNHEY and CDR2 SVGAGI. The V and J ends lost 6 bases and 1 base respectively, with 13 bases between them. This CDR3 spans 15 amino acids. The CDR3 sequence is CASRKTAVSGNTIYF. The CDR3 DNA follows: TGTGCCAGCAGAAAGACAGCTGTGTCTGGAAACACCATATATTTT.

The chain links TRBV9 to TRBJ2-7; the D is unclear. CDR1 and CDR2 (germline): SGDLS, YYNGEE. This CDR3 is built from 13 residues. Trimming took 0 bases from V and 7 from J, leaving 11 bases between them. CDR3 protein: CASSVGNKREQYF. In DNA form, the CDR3 reads TGTGCCAGCAGCGTAGGCAATAAGAGGGAGCAGTACTTC.

CDR3 DNA: TGCGCCAGCAGCTTGGGCGCGGGGGCTAGCGGGGGGGCCCAGCAGTACTTC. It specifies CASSLGAGASGGAQQYF. V gene TRBV5-1 combines with J gene TRBJ2-7; 12 nucleotides align to TRBD2. CDR3 length equals 17 residues. J lost 8 bases, V lost 0 bases, and 12 bases had no gene match. Germline assignment: CDR1 SGHRS and CDR2 YFSETQ.

The V gene is TRBV6-6, the J gene TRBJ2-4; possibly TRBD1 for D (7 bases). Between the trimmed V and J ends, which lost 2 bases and 6 bases, there was a span of 11 bases. The CDR3 totals 14 residues. CDR1 is MNHNY, CDR2 SVGAGI, per germline (reference sequence). Here the CDR3 reads CASSYDREVNIQYF. The CDR3 bases are TGTGCCAGCAGTTACGACAGGGAGGTAAACATTCAGTACTTC.

CDR3 region: CASSTAGTGETQYF. The CDR3 DNA sequence: TGCGCCAGCAGCACAGCCGGGACAGGAGAGACCCAGTACTTC. The chain has TRBV5-1 and TRBJ2-5; TRBD1 aligns across 8 bases. V was pared by 4 bases and J by 4 bases, with 6 bases of the junction left unmatched. Germline CDR1 is SGHRS and CDR2 is YFSETQ. CDR3 length: 14 residues.

The rearrangement joins TRBV6-1 to TRBJ1-1, with D unclear. The CDR3 is 12 amino acids. The germline gives CDR1 MNHNS, CDR2 SASEGT. V lost 3 bases and J lost 5, with 7 bases in between. CDR3 loop: CASSDVGTEAFF. In DNA, the CDR3 is TGTGCCAGCAGTGATGTGGGTACTGAAGCTTTCTTT.